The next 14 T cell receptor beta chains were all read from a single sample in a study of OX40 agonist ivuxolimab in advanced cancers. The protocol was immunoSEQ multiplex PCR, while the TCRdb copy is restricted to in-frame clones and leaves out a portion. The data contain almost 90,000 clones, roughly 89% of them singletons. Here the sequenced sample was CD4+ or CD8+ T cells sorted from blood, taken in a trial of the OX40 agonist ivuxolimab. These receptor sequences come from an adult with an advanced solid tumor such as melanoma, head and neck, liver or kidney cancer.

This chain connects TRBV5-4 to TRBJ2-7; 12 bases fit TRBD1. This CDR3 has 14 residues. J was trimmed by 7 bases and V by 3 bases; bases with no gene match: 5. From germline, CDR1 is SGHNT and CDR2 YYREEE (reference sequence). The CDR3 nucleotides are TGTGCCAGCAGCTGGGGACAGGGGGCAGGTGAGCAGTACTTC. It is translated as CASSWGQGAGEQYF.

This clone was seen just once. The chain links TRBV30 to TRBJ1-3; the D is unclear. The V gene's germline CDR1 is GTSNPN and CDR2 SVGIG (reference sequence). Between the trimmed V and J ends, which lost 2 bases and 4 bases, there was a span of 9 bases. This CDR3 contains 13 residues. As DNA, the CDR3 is TGTGCCTGGAGTAACGGTGGAGGAAACACCATATATTTT. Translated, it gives CAWSNGGGNTIYF. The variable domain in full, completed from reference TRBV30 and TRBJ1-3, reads SQTIHQWPATLVQPVGSPLSLECTVEGTSNPNLYWYRQAAGRGLQLLFYSVGIGQISSEVPQNLSASRPQDRQFILSSKKLLLSDSGFYLCAWSNGGGNTIYFGEGSWLTVV.

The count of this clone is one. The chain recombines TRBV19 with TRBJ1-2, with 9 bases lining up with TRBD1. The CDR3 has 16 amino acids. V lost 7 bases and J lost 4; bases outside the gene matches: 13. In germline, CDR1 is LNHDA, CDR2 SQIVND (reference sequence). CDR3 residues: CASKLTGGAHRYGYTF. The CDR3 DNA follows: TGTGCCAGTAAACTGACAGGGGGTGCACACCGCTATGGCTACACCTTC.

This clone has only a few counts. The CDR3 DNA follows: TGTGCCAGCATCCGGGACAGGGGGAACAATGAGCAGTTCTTC. Residues: CASIRDRGNNEQFF. The V and J genes are TRBV6-1 and TRBJ2-1; 11 nucleotides agree with TRBD1. The V gene's germline CDR1 is MNHNS and CDR2 SASEGT. Trimming took 7 bases from V and 5 from J; bases not matched to a gene: 4. CDR3 size: 14 residues.

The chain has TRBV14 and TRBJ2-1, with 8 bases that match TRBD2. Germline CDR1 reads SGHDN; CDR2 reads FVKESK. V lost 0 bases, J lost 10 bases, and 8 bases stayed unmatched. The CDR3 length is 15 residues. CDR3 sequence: CASSQDLYLAGEQFF. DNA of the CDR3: TGTGCCAGCAGCCAAGATCTATACCTAGCGGGCGAGCAGTTCTTC.

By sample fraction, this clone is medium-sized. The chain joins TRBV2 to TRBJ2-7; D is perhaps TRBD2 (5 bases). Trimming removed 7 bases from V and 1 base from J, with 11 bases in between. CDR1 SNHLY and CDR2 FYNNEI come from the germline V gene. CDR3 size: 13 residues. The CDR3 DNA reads TGTGCCAGCACCCCGGGAACGTCCTACGAGCAGTACTTC. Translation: CASTPGTSYEQYF.

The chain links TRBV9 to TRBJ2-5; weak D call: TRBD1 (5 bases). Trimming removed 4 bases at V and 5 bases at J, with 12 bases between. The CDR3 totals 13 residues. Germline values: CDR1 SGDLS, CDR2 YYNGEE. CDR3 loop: CASSLGPGETQYF. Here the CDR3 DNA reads TGTGCCAGCAGCCTGGGGCCCGGGGAGACCCAGTACTTC.

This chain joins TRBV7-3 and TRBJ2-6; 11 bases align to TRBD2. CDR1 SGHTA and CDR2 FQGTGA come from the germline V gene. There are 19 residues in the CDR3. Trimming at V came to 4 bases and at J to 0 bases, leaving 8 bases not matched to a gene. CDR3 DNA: TGTGCCAGCAGCTCCCATCGAACTAGCGGGGGCTCTGGGGCCAACGTCCTGACTTTC. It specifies CASSSHRTSGGSGANVLTF.

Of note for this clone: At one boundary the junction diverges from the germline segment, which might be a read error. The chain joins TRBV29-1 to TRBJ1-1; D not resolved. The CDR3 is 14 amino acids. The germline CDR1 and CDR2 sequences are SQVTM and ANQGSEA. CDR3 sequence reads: CSVEDHPLNTGAFF. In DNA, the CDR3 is TGCAGCGTTGAAGATCACCCACTGAACACTGGAGCTTTCTTT. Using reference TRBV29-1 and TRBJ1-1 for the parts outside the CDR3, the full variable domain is SAVISQKPSRDICQRGTSLTIQCQVDSQVTMMFWYRQQPGQSLTLIATANQGSEATYESGFVIDKFPISRPNLTFSTLTVSNMSPEDSSIYLCSVEDHPLNTGAFFGQGTRLTVV.

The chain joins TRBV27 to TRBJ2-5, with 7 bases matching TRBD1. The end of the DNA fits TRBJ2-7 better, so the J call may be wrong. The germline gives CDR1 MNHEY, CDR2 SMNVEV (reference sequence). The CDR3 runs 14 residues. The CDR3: CASSGRQGPNEQYF. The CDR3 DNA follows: TGTGCCAGCAGTGGAAGACAGGGCCCTAACGAGCAGTACTTC.

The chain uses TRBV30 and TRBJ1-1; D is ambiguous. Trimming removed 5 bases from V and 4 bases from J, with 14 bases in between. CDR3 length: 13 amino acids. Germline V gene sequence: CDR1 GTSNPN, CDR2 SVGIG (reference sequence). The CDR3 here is CAWGKGGGTEAFF. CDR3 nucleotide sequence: TGTGCCTGGGGTAAGGGAGGAGGCACTGAAGCTTTCTTT.

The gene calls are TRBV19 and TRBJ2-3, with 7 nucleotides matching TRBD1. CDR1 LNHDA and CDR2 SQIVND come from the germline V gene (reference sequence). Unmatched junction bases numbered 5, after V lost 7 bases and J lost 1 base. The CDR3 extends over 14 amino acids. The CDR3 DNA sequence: TGTGCCAGTACTCCGGGACAGCGCACAGATACGCAGTATTTT. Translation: CASTPGQRTDTQYF. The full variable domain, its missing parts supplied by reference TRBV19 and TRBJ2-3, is DGGITQSPKYLFRKEGQNVTLSCEQNLNHDAMYWYRQDPGQGLRLIYYSQIVNDFQKGDIAEGYSVSREKKESFPLTVTSAQKNPTAFYLCASTPGQRTDTQYFGPGTRLTVL.

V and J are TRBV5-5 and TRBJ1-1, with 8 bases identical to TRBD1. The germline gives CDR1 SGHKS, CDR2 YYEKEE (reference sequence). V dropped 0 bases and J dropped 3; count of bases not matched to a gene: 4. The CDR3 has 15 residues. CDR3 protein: CASSLDRGFYTEAFF. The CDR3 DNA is TGTGCCAGCAGCTTGGACAGGGGGTTTTACACTGAAGCTTTCTTT.

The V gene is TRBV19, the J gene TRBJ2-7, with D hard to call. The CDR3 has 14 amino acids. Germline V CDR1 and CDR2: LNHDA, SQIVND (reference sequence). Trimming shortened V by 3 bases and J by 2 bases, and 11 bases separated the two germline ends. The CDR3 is CASSMSHTTYEQYF. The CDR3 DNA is TGTGCCAGTAGTATGTCTCATACCACCTACGAGCAGTACTTC.